The present TCR beta chain was sequenced within a study of PD-1 blockade in classical Hodgkin lymphoma. Sample time point: newly diagnosed, previously untreated cHL patient sample. From thawed PBMCs, magnetic negative selection was used to isolate the CD8+ T cells. A few counts support this clone. The repertoire was sequenced with immunoSEQ multiplex PCR; TCRdb's copy has only in-frame clones and lacks some. The top ten hold around 8.1% of the sample, which has thousands of clones, more than 85% seen once. Germline values: CDR1 SNHLY, CDR2 FYNNEI. CDR3 size: 15 residues. The V end lost 5 bases, the J end lost 0 bases, and 11 bases lay between the germline ends.

The specimen sequenced was CD8+ T cells from blood. The chain uses TRBV2 and TRBJ1-3; D possibly corresponds to TRBD1 (6 bases). The clonotype was recovered from a human donor with classical Hodgkin lymphoma. The chain's CDR3 is CASSSRGISGNTIYF. CDR3 DNA sequence: TGTGCCAGCAGTTCAAGGGGGATCTCTGGAAACACCATATATTTT.